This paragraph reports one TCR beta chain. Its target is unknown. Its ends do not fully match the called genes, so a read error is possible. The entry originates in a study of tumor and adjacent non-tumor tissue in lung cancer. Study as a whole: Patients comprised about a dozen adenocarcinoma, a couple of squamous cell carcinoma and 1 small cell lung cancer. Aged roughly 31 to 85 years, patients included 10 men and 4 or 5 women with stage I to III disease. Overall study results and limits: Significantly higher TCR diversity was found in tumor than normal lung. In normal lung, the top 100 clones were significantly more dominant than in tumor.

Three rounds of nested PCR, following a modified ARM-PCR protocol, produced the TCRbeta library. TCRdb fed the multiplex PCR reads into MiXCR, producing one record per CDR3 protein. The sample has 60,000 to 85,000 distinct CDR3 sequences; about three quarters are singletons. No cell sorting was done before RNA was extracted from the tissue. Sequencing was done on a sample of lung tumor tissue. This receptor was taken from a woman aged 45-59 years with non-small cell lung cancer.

CDR3 sequence: CGVKQGSTDTQYF. The CDR3 coding sequence is TGCGGCGTTAAGCAGGGTAGCACAGATACACAGTATTTT. The chain couples TRBV29-1 to TRBJ2-3, with D possibly matching TRBD1 (5 bases). CDR3 size: 13 residues. Looked up from germline, CDR1 is SQVTM and CDR2 is ANQGSEA.